The next 27 T cell receptor beta chains were all read from a single sample in a study of long-term antiretroviral therapy in people with HIV. Run at survey level, the immunoSEQ assay was version v3.0. Data came from immunoSEQ multiplex PCR; TCRdb stores just in-frame clones and leaves some out. The sample records about 24,000 clones, approximately 81% being singletons. Sequenced material: unsorted PBMCs, taken at the start of antiretroviral therapy, before treatment. The receptors derive from a woman aged 18-29 years with HIV.

The chain combines TRBV7-2 with TRBJ1-2; D remains unclear. Germline CDR1 reads SGHTA; CDR2 reads FQGNSA. V was pared by 2 bases and J by 5 bases, with 6 bases between. This CDR3 comprises 12 residues. DNA of the CDR3: TGTGCCAGCAGCTTAATGGGGTATGGCTACACCTTC. Translating it yields CASSLMGYGYTF.

The genes are TRBV27 and TRBJ2-3; D is ambiguous. The CDR3 sequence is 14 residues long. Between the trimmed V and J ends, which lost 2 bases and 0 bases, there was a span of 6 bases. CDR1 is MNHEY, CDR2 SMNVEV, per germline (reference sequence). CDR3 amino acids: CASSLITSTDTQYF. CDR3 sequence (DNA): TGTGCCAGCAGTTTAATAACAAGCACAGATACGCAGTATTTT.

A word on this clone: In the same sample, other DNA sequences code for this CDR3. V usage is TRBV5-1 and J usage is TRBJ1-1, with D possibly matching TRBD1 (5 bases). CDR1 and CDR2 (germline): SGHRS, YFSETQ. Trimming took off 0 bases at V and 0 bases at J, with 6 bases between the two ends. The CDR3 consists of 14 residues. This CDR3 is CASSLDRLNTEAFF. As DNA, the CDR3 is TGCGCCAGCAGCTTGGACAGGTTGAACACTGAAGCTTTCTTT.

A single count supports this clone. The chain recombines TRBV2 with TRBJ2-5, with D tentatively TRBD1 or TRBD2 (5 bases each). Per germline, CDR1 SNHLY and CDR2 FYNNEI. This CDR3 has 15 residues. V was clipped by 6 bases and J by 5 bases, with 19 bases between them. The CDR3 nucleotides are TGTGCCAGCAGGGCGTCGGGGCTCTCTAGGGAGACCCAGTACTTC. It is translated as CASRASGLSRETQYF.

The J gene is TRBJ2-5, the V gene TRBV7-8; TRBD2 aligns across 11 bases. In germline, CDR1 is SGHVS, CDR2 FQNEAQ. The ends lost 1 base at V and 4 bases at J; junction bases unmatched: 5. The CDR3 loop spans 16 amino acids. The CDR3 nucleotides are TGTGCCAGCAGCTTAGTGAACCTAGCGGGGGGAGAGACCCAGTACTTC. Translating gives CASSLVNLAGGETQYF.

By sample fraction, this clone is medium-sized (0.01 to 0.1%). Different DNA sequences within this sample yield the same CDR3. The CDR3 region is CASSLYGSYEQYF. The CDR3 nucleotides are TGTGCCAGCAGCTTGTACGGATCCTACGAGCAGTACTTC. This chain joins TRBV5-4 and TRBJ2-7; no definite D call. V was pared by 1 base and J by 1 base, with 6 bases between. The CDR3 totals 13 residues. CDR1 and CDR2 (germline): SGHNT, YYREEE (reference sequence).

DNA for the CDR3: TGTGCCAGCTCACCAAACTTTCCCGGGACACTCGGTGGGATCGAGCAGTACTTC. Protein sequence: CASSPNFPGTLGGIEQYF. The chain is built from TRBV18 and TRBJ2-7; a weak D match, TRBD1 (6 bases). This CDR3 is 18 amino acids long. Germline V gene sequence: CDR1 KGHSH, CDR2 LQKENI. Trimming left V 2 bases short and J 6 bases short, with 26 bases between.

The V call is TRBV5-1, the J call TRBJ2-2; 8 bases are shared with TRBD2. CDR3 length: 16 residues. Germline V gives CDR1 SGHRS, CDR2 YFSETQ. V shed 4 bases and J 3 bases; nucleotides not matched to a gene: 8. The CDR3 loop is CASSLAAGGHTGELFF. CDR3 in DNA: TGCGCCAGCAGCCTGGCTGCGGGAGGTCACACCGGGGAGCTGTTTTTT.

This chain connects TRBV7-9 to TRBJ2-2, with D possibly being TRBD1 (6 bases). Germline loops: CDR1 SEHNR, CDR2 FQNEAQ (reference sequence). V dropped 5 bases and J dropped 4 bases, with 17 bases sitting between them. The CDR3 runs 16 residues. The CDR3 loop reads CASSRRDNAFTGELFF. In nucleotides, the CDR3 is TGTGCCAGCAGCCGTCGGGACAACGCTTTCACCGGGGAGCTGTTTTTT.

The chain carries TRBV13 and TRBJ1-1; the D gene is possibly TRBD1 (5 bases). The V and J ends lost 5 bases and 0 bases respectively, with 7 bases between them. Germline V lookup: CDR1 PRHDT, CDR2 FYEKMQ (reference sequence). There are 13 residues in the CDR3. The CDR3 nucleotides are TGTGCCAGCAGCCAACAGGTGAACACTGAAGCTTTCTTT. Its protein product is CASSQQVNTEAFF.

The chain recombines TRBV19 with TRBJ1-6, with D possibly being TRBD1 (5 bases). The CDR3 has 12 amino acids. The V gene lost 7 bases and the J gene lost 6 bases, with 7 bases spanning the gap. The germline CDR1 and CDR2 sequences are LNHDA and SQIVND (reference sequence). The DNA of the CDR3 is TGTGCCAGTAAGCAGGGTAATTCACCCCTCCACTTT. Translated: CASKQGNSPLHF. Supplemented by reference TRBV19 and TRBJ1-6, the full variable domain reads DGGITQSPKYLFRKEGQNVTLSCEQNLNHDAMYWYRQDPGQGLRLIYYSQIVNDFQKGDIAEGYSVSREKKESFPLTVTSAQKNPTAFYLCASKQGNSPLHFGNGTRLTVT.

This clone was picked up one time. This chain uses TRBV19 with TRBJ1-2, with D tentatively TRBD1 (5 bases). Trimming pared 2 bases from V and 4 bases from J, leaving 17 bases between. The CDR3 has 16 amino acids. Germline-derived CDR1 and CDR2 are LNHDA and SQIVND (reference sequence). CDR3 residues: CASSISGGRQLYGYTF. The CDR3, as DNA: TGTGCCAGTAGTATATCGGGGGGTCGACAGCTCTATGGCTACACCTTC. Filled out from reference TRBV19 and TRBJ1-2, the complete variable domain reads DGGITQSPKYLFRKEGQNVTLSCEQNLNHDAMYWYRQDPGQGLRLIYYSQIVNDFQKGDIAEGYSVSREKKESFPLTVTSAQKNPTAFYLCASSISGGRQLYGYTFGSGTRLTVV.

The rearrangement joins TRBV5-1 to TRBJ2-1; the D gene is possibly TRBD2 (6 bases). Germline loops: CDR1 SGHRS, CDR2 YFSETQ. V dropped 2 bases and J dropped 0 bases, with 15 bases sitting between them. The CDR3 is 17 residues long. Here the CDR3 reads CASSFLGRGSSYNEQFF. DNA for the CDR3: TGCGCCAGCAGCTTTTTGGGACGGGGGAGCTCCTACAATGAGCAGTTCTTC. The complete variable domain, with remaining parts taken from reference TRBV5-1 and TRBJ2-1, reads KAGVTQTPRYLIKTRGQQVTLSCSPISGHRSVSWYQQTPGQGLQFLFEYFSETQRNKGNFPGRFSGRQFSNSRSEMNVSTLELGDSALYLCASSFLGRGSSYNEQFFGPGTRLTVL.

This chain's CDR3 is CASSYSGANQPQHF. The CDR3 DNA reads TGTGCCAGCAGTTACTCAGGGGCTAATCAGCCCCAGCATTTT. The chain employs TRBV6-5 and TRBJ1-5; tentative D call: TRBD1 (5 bases). Germline CDR1 reads MNHEY; CDR2 reads SVGAGI. V was pared by 0 bases and J by 4 bases, with 7 bases between. The CDR3 has 14 amino acids.

V usage is TRBV6-1 and J usage is TRBJ2-2; D is undetermined. V shed 5 bases and J shed 7 bases, with 11 bases lying between them. Germline V gives CDR1 MNHNS, CDR2 SASEGT. The CDR3 loop spans 13 amino acids. Here the CDR3 DNA reads TGTGCCAGCAGTAATCTTGGTATCGGGGAGCTGTTTTTT. It yields the protein CASSNLGIGELFF.

This clone was observed a handful of times. The chain joins TRBV13 to TRBJ1-2, with D tentatively TRBD1 (5 bases). V shed 5 bases and J shed 4 bases, with 14 bases lying between them. The CDR3 loop spans 14 amino acids. CDR1 and CDR2 from the germline V gene are PRHDT and FYEKMQ (reference sequence). CDR3 loop: CASSRMGPGYGYTF. The CDR3 DNA sequence: TGTGCCAGCAGCCGCATGGGGCCCGGCTATGGCTACACCTTC.

The genes are TRBV27 and TRBJ1-1; the D is unclear. CDR1 and CDR2 from the germline V gene are MNHEY and SMNVEV (reference sequence). The CDR3 runs to 13 residues. V was cut by 2 bases and J by 11 bases, with 15 bases left in between. CDR3: CASSLSWNGGAFF. CDR3 coding DNA: TGTGCCAGCAGTTTAAGTTGGAACGGCGGTGCTTTCTTT.

The chain recombines TRBV2 with TRBJ2-7; TRBD2 matches at 8 bases. The germline V gene has CDR1 SNHLY and CDR2 FYNNEI. Germline trimming cut 5 bases from V and 2 bases from J; bases unmatched to any gene: 14. The CDR3 loop spans 17 amino acids. The CDR3: CASSSFMVSGVPYEQYF. As DNA, the CDR3 is TGTGCCAGCAGTTCTTTCATGGTTAGCGGGGTCCCCTACGAGCAGTACTTC. The full variable domain, rest sourced from reference TRBV2 and TRBJ2-7, is EPEVTQTPSHQVTQMGQEVILRCVPISNHLYFYWYRQILGQKVEFLVSFYNNEISEKSEIFDDQFSVERPDGSNFTLKIRSTKLEDSAMYFCASSSFMVSGVPYEQYFGPGTRLTVT.

The chain links TRBV6-1 to TRBJ2-4; TRBD1 matches 7 bases. The CDR3 totals 12 residues. Germline V lookup: CDR1 MNHNS, CDR2 SASEGT. V shed 8 bases and J 9 bases; nucleotides not matched to a gene: 7. The CDR3 bases are TGTGCCAGCTGTTCAGGGGGTGGCATTCAGTACTTC. Translated: CASCSGGGIQYF.

This clone is classed as large. This chain uses TRBV27 with TRBJ1-1; no clear D. CDR1 MNHEY and CDR2 SMNVEV come from the germline V gene (reference sequence). V lost 5 bases to trimming and J lost 4 bases, with 17 bases between them. The CDR3 spans 15 residues. CDR3 residues: CASSLSRGGRTEAFF. The CDR3 coding sequence is TGTGCCAGCAGTCTCTCTCGGGGAGGGCGCACTGAAGCTTTCTTT.

This clone occurred a few times. The chain links TRBV18 to TRBJ1-1; D remains unclear. This CDR3 has 15 amino acids. With 0 bases removed from V and 0 bases from J, the gap between germline ends came to 8 bases. Germline CDR1 reads KGHSH; CDR2 reads LQKENI. The CDR3 loop is CASSPPGSMNTEAFF. In DNA form, the CDR3 reads TGTGCCAGCTCACCACCGGGGAGCATGAACACTGAAGCTTTCTTT.

The chain uses TRBV5-4 and TRBJ2-3; TRBD2 matches 7 bases. J gave up 4 bases and V 0 bases, and 5 bases lay outside the gene matches. The CDR3 is 15 residues long. CDR1 is SGHNT, CDR2 YYREEE, per germline (reference sequence). Here the CDR3 reads CASSLEAGLADTQYF. CDR3 bases: TGTGCCAGCAGCTTGGAAGCGGGACTGGCAGATACGCAGTATTTT.

The V gene is TRBV7-9, the J gene TRBJ2-1; no definite D call. The germline CDR1 and CDR2 sequences are SEHNR and FQNEAQ (reference sequence). The CDR3 spans 14 residues. Trimming took off 1 base at V and 0 bases at J, with 4 bases between the two ends. DNA for the CDR3: TGTGCCAGCAGCTTAGAAAGCTCCTACAATGAGCAGTTCTTC. Protein sequence: CASSLESSYNEQFF. The whole variable domain, filled in from reference TRBV7-9 and TRBJ2-1, reads DTGVSQNPRHKITKRGQNVTFRCDPISEHNRLYWYRQTLGQGPEFLTYFQNEAQLEKSRLLSDRFSAERPKGSFSTLEIQRTEQGDSAMYLCASSLESSYNEQFFGPGTRLTVL.

The count of this clone is one. The chain has TRBV11-2 and TRBJ2-5; 9 bases agree with TRBD1. J was trimmed by 2 bases and V by 2 bases; bases with no gene match: 9. CDR1 and CDR2 from the germline V gene are SGHAT and FQNNGV. The CDR3 totals 17 residues. The CDR3: CASSLTPRGTGQETQYF. The CDR3 nucleotides are TGTGCCAGCAGCTTAACCCCCAGAGGGACAGGGCAAGAGACCCAGTACTTC.

This sequence joins TRBV7-9 and TRBJ2-7, with 8 positions matching TRBD1. The germline CDR1 and CDR2 sequences are SEHNR and FQNEAQ (reference sequence). V lost 5 bases, J lost 3 bases, and 9 bases stayed unmatched. The CDR3 sequence is 15 residues long. The CDR3 coding sequence is TGTGCCAGCAGCACTACGGGACAGGCTTACTACGAGCAGTACTTC. Translation gives CASSTTGQAYYEQYF. The whole variable domain, filled in from reference TRBV7-9 and TRBJ2-7, reads DTGVSQNPRHKITKRGQNVTFRCDPISEHNRLYWYRQTLGQGPEFLTYFQNEAQLEKSRLLSDRFSAERPKGSFSTLEIQRTEQGDSAMYLCASSTTGQAYYEQYFGPGTRLTVT.

The V gene is TRBV28, the J gene TRBJ2-3, with D possibly TRBD1 on 5 matching bases. The CDR3 spans 15 residues. Germline V gene lookup returns CDR1 MDHEN and CDR2 SYDVKM. The V end was cut by 5 bases, the J end by 5 bases, with 17 bases between. The CDR3: CASSPQGNQGDTQYF. The CDR3, as DNA: TGTGCCAGCAGTCCCCAAGGCAACCAGGGAGATACGCAGTATTTT.

This chain links TRBV21-1 with TRBJ1-4. TRBV21-1 represents a pseudogene. This CDR3 comprises 12 residues. As DNA, the CDR3 is TGTGCCAGCAAAGGGACGGCTGAAAAACTGTTTTTT. This gives the protein CASKGTAEKLFF.